These T cell receptor beta chains were read from a single sample in a study of blood T cell repertoires in COVID-19. TCRdb's table, derived via immunoSEQ multiplex PCR, lists solely in-frame clones and lacks some. The sample carries a few hundred thousand clones, roughly 89% recorded once. Specimen: peripheral blood. The origin of the receptors is a woman aged 60-75 years with COVID-19, enrolled during active disease. Each CDR3 is given without its conserved first and last residue.

J | V | CDR3
TRBJ1-1 | TRBV30 | AWSVLGWGDTEAF
TRBJ1-6 | TRBV9 | ASSVVGQGLSPLH
TRBJ2-2 | TRBV9 | ASSVGDYTGELF
TRBJ1-1 | TRBV5-1 | ASSTGFDTEAF
TRBJ1-2 | TRBV27 | ASSSPGTGRGNYGYT
TRBJ1-5 | TRBV5-1 | ASSLGHGPQH
TRBJ1-6 | TRBV6-6 | ASSPPPFLTGYSPLH
TRBJ1-4 | TRBV6-5 | ASSYLGQPNEKLF
TRBJ1-2 | TRBV5-1 | ASSSGQTNYGYT
TRBJ1-5 | TRBV6-1 | ASSDNAGFNQPQH
TRBJ2-1 | TRBV9 | ASSVGTSGGSYNEQF
TRBJ2-1 | TRBV7-8 | ASSFDGSSYNEQF
TRBJ2-5 | TRBV14 | ASSRPAGTSGGRLETQY
TRBJ1-6 | TRBV7-2 | ASSLAPQGVIYNSPLH
TRBJ1-2 | TRBV19 | ASSIGWGGYT
TRBJ1-2 | TRBV5-1 | ASSPPDRANYGYT
TRBJ1-2 | TRBV20-1 | SANVAYGYT
TRBJ1-2 | TRBV15 | ATSGNLRGTGYT
TRBJ1-1 | TRBV12-3/TRBV12-4 | ASSWDSKAF
TRBJ1-2 | TRBV28 | ASSRRGGYT
TRBJ2-1 | TRBV7-9 | ASSLALSGGLVSYNEQF
TRBJ2-2 | TRBV15 | ATSRGIGTTGELF
TRBJ2-3 | TRBV19 | ASKRQGSTGDTQY
TRBJ1-6 | TRBV6-5 | ASSPGQGESPLH
TRBJ1-2 | TRBV6-6 | ASTYRDLNYGYT
TRBJ2-3 | TRBV7-9 | ASSSSGTATDTQY
TRBJ1-6 | TRBV3-1/TRBV3-2 | ASSPYSQYNSPLH
TRBJ2-1 | TRBV11-2 | ASRTLEGRLSYNEQF
TRBJ2-7 | TRBV29-1 | SVDTTGSSYEQY
TRBJ1-2 | TRBV4-3 | ASSQAHATEYYGYT
TRBJ2-3 | TRBV11-3 | ASSLKFVPSGAATDTQY
TRBJ1-4 | TRBV7-9 | ASTEPTGGGEKLF
TRBJ1-5 | TRBV4-1 | ASSQDRERPQH
TRBJ2-7 | TRBV6-7 | ASRVRDRGYEQY
TRBJ2-7 | TRBV5-1 | ASSFDSHEQY
TRBJ1-6 | TRBV9 | ASSALTGFDSPLH
TRBJ2-1 | TRBV20-1 | SARIDRQQF
TRBJ1-5 | TRBV27 | ASALEASNQPQH
TRBJ1-1 | TRBV4-3 | ASSLRGGTEAF
TRBJ1-1 | TRBV9 | ASSSRPGHLNTEAF
TRBJ1-2 | TRBV7-9 | ASSLAREGYT
TRBJ1-6 | TRBV3-1/TRBV3-2 | ASSQAGTGNNSPLH
TRBJ1-5 | TRBV19 | ASSIWAGGHNQPQH
TRBJ1-2 | TRBV5-4 | ASSNQGAGGYT